This entry concerns a single TCR beta chain. Its antigen is as yet unknown. The length of the CDR3 is 20 residues. Clones were sequenced by immunoSEQ multiplex PCR, and TCRdb holds only the in-frame ones, with some missing. The top ten clones hold approximately 5.5% of a sample with roughly 150,000 clones, around 94% of them seen once. The data originate from a study of T cell responses to AZD1222 COVID-19 vaccine. Whole-study findings and limits: Spike-specific TCR breadth and depth were elevated following two AZD1222 doses. Donor demographics were predominantly white British with a female majority; clonal diversity may be underestimated. Repertoires were collected only later (after the peak T cell response had occurred).

The chain joins TRBV21-1 to TRBJ1-6. TRBV21-1 is assigned pseudogene status. The source of this sequence is an adult who received the AZD1222 COVID-19 vaccine. This material consisted of peripheral blood, taken 28 days after the second AZD1222 dose. CDR3 sequence: CASSSRATKSEPLSNSPLHF. As DNA, the CDR3 is TGTGCCAGCAGCAGCCGGGCCACAAAGTCGGAGCCGCTGTCAAATTCACCCCTCCACTTT.